This T cell receptor beta chain emerged from a study of T cells in Graves' hyperthyroidism and ophthalmopathy. Across the whole study: Blood was drawn when the patient was first diagnosed and still untreated.

Amplification yielded TCR beta CDR3 regions, with RNA transcripts as the source. An initial round of RT-PCR targeting the TCR CDR3 relied on the HTBI primer set. TCRdb itself ran the multiplex PCR reads through MiXCR, one entry per CDR3 protein. The repertoire has 600,000 or so distinct CDR3 sequences, 11% to 15% of them found once; the top ten carry roughly 7.1%. The ends lost 8 bases at V and 3 bases at J; junction bases unmatched: 5. The CDR3 contains 14 residues. Germline V CDR1 and CDR2: MNHNS, SASEGT. The source material was blood. The V and J genes are TRBV6-1 and TRBJ1-2, with 11 bases identical to TRBD1. The clonotype comes from a young woman with Graves' ophthalmopathy. The CDR3 sequence: CASGTGGFDYGYTF. The CDR3 DNA sequence: TGTGCCAGCGGGACAGGGGGTTTTGACTATGGCTACACCTTC.